Given below is one T cell receptor (beta chain) in context. Its target is unknown. The data derive from a study of shared clonotypes between healthy human individuals. Notes on the study in general: Donor scarcity curtailed the genetic and exposure-history diversity represented herein.

Germline-derived CDR1 and CDR2 are LGHNT and FRNRAP. Trimming removed 0 bases from V and 1 base from J; junction bases left unmatched: 13. This CDR3 has 19 residues. Adult donors, all healthy and HIV-negative, had no recent acute infections or vaccinations. Profiling relied on immunoSEQ multiplex PCR, and the TCRdb table lists in-frame clones only, not all of them. This table holds under 350,000 clones, roughly 87% found once. The sequencing input was memory CD8+ T cells sorted from blood. This sample's subset: CD45RO+ cells pooled with CCR7-negative TemRA cells. This clonotype originated in a young man in good health. The chain is built from TRBV12-5 and TRBJ1-1; TRBD1 matches 8 bases. As DNA, the CDR3 is TGTGCTAGTGGTTTGGTCCATAAGGGCAGGGGGCGCGGGAACACTGAAGCTTTCTTT. This gives the protein CASGLVHKGRGRGNTEAFF.